There are a few counts of the clone carrying this T cell receptor beta chain. This sample is drawn from a study of T cells in Graves' hyperthyroidism and ophthalmopathy. Researchers took RNA transcripts and amplified the TCR beta CDR3 regions from them. HTBI primers were employed in a first-round RT-PCR of the TCR CDR3. TCRdb reanalysed the multiplex PCR reads using MiXCR and keeps one entry per CDR3 protein. The table lists about 510,000 distinct CDR3 sequences, about 45% of them singletons. CDR3 length: 15 amino acids. The germline V gene encodes CDR1 MGHDK and CDR2 SYGVNS. The V gene lost 3 bases and the J gene lost 0 bases, with 11 bases spanning the gap.

The genes are TRBV25-1 and TRBJ1-1, with a tentative D call TRBD1 (5 bases). The sequencing sample was made of peripheral blood or thyroid tissue (not recorded which). The sequence derives from an adult woman with Graves' disease, either hyperthyroidism or ophthalmopathy (not recorded which). CDR3: CASSEGPGLNTEAFF. The CDR3, as DNA: TGTGCCAGCAGTGAGGGGCCGGGCTTGAACACTGAAGCTTTCTTT.